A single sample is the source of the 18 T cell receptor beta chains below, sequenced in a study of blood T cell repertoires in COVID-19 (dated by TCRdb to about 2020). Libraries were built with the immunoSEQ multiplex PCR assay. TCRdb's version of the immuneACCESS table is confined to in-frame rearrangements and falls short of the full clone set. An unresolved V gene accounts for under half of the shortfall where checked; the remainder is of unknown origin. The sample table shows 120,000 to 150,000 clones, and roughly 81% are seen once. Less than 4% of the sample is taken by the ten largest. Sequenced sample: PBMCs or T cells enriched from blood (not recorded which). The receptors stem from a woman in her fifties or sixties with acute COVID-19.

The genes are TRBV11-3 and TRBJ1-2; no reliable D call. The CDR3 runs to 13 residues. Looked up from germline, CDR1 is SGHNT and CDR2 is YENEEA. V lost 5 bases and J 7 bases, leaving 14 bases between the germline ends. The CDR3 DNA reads TGTGCCAGCAGCCGGACGTCTCGGGGTGGCTACACCTTC. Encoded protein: CASSRTSRGGYTF.

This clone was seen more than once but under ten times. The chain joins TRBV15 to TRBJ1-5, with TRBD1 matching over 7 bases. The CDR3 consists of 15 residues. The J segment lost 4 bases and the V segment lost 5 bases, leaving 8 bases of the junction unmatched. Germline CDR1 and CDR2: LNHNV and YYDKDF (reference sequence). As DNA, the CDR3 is TGTGCCACCAGCGACCCCGACAGGGATAATCAGCCCCAGCATTTT. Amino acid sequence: CATSDPDRDNQPQHF.

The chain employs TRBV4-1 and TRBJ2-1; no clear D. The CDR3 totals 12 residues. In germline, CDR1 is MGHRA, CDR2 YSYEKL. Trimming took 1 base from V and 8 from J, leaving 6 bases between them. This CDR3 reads CASSQVFDEQFF. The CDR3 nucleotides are TGCGCCAGCAGCCAAGTCTTCGATGAGCAGTTCTTC.

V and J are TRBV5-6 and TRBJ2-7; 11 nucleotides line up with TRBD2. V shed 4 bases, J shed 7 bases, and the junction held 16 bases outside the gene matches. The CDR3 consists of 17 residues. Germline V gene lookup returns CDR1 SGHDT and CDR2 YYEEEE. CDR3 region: CASSHLTSGARGREQYF. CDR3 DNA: TGTGCCAGCAGCCACCTGACTAGCGGGGCCCGCGGGAGGGAGCAGTACTTC.

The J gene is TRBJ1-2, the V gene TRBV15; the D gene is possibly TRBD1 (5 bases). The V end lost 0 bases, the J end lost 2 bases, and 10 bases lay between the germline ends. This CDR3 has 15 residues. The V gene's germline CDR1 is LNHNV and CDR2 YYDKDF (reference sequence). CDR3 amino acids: CATSRDLEGNYGYTF. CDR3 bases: TGTGCCACCAGCAGAGATTTGGAGGGGAACTATGGCTACACCTTC.

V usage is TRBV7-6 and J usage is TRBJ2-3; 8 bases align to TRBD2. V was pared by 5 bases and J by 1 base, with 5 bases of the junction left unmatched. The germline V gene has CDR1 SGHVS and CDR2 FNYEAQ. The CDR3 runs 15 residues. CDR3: CASSERERRTDTQYF. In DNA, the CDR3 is TGTGCCAGCAGCGAGCGGGAGAGGCGCACAGATACGCAGTATTTT.

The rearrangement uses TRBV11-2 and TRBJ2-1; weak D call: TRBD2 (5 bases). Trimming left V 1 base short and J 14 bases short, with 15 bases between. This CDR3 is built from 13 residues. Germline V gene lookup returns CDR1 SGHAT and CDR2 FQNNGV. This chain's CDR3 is CASSLGDYETKFF. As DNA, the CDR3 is TGTGCCAGCAGCTTAGGAGACTACGAGACCAAGTTCTTC.

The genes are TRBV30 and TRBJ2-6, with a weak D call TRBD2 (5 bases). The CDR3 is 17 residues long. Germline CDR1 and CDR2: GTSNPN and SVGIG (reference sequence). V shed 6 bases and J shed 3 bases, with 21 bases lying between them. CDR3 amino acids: CACPDVVTTSGANVLTF. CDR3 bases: TGTGCCTGCCCGGATGTGGTGACAACTAGTGGGGCCAACGTCCTGACTTTC.

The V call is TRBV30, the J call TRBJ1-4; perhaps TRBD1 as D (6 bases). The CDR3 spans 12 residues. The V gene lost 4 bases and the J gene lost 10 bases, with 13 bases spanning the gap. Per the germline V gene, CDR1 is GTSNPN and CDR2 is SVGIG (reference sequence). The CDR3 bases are TGTGCCTGGACCCCCGAAGGGGGAAAACTGTTTTTT. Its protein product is CAWTPEGGKLFF.

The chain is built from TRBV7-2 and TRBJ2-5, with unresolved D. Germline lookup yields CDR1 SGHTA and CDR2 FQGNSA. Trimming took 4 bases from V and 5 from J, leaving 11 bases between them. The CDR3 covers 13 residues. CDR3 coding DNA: TGTGCCAGCAGCTCACCTGAGATGGAGACCCAGTACTTC. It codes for CASSSPEMETQYF.

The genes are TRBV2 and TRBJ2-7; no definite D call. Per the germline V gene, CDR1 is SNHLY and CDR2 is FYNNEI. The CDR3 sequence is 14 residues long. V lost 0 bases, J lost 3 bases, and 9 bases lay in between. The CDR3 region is CASSEAPGFYEQYF. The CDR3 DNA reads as TGTGCCAGCAGTGAAGCGCCCGGGTTCTACGAGCAGTACTTC. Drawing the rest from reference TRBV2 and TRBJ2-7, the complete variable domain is EPEVTQTPSHQVTQMGQEVILRCVPISNHLYFYWYRQILGQKVEFLVSFYNNEISEKSEIFDDQFSVERPDGSNFTLKIRSTKLEDSAMYFCASSEAPGFYEQYFGPGTRLTVT.

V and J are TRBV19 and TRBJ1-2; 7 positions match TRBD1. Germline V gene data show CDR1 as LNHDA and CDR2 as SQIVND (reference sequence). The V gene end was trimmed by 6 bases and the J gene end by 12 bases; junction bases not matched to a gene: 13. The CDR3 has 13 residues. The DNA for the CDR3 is TGTGCCAGTAGACAAGTAAGGGACAGTCCTCACACCTTC. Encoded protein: CASRQVRDSPHTF.

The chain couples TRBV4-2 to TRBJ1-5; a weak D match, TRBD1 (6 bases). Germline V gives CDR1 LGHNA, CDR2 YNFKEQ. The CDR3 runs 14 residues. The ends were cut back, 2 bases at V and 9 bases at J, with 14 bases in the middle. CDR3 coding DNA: TGTGCCAGCAGCCAACTACAGGGCGAGGGGCCCCAGCATTTT. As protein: CASSQLQGEGPQHF.

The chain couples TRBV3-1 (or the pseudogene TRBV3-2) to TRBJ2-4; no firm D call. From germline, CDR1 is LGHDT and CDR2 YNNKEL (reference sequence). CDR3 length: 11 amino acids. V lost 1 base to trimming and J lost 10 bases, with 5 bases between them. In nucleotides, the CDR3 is TGTGCCAGCAGCCAAGGACAAATTCAGTACTTC. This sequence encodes CASSQGQIQYF.

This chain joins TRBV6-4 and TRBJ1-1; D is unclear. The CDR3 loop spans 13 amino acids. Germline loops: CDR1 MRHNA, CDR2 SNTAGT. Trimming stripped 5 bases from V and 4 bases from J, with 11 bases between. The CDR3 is CASSREKGTEAFF. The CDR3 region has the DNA TGTGCCAGCAGTAGGGAGAAGGGCACTGAAGCTTTCTTT.

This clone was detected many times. The CDR3 sequence is CASSLATGGLSSYEQYF. The CDR3 nucleotides read TGTGCCAGCAGCTTAGCCACAGGGGGACTTAGCTCCTACGAGCAGTACTTC. The chain joins TRBV11-2 to TRBJ2-7; 8 bases line up with TRBD1. CDR1 and CDR2 (germline): SGHAT, FQNNGV. The trim removed 1 base at V and 0 bases at J, leaving 8 bases unmatched. The length of the CDR3 is 17 residues.

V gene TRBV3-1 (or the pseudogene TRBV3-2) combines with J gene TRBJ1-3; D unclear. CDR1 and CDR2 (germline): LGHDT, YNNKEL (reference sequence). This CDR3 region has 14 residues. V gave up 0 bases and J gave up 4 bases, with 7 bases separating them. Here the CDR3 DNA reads TGTGCCAGCAGCCAAGACAAAATGGGAAACACCATATATTTT. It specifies CASSQDKMGNTIYF.

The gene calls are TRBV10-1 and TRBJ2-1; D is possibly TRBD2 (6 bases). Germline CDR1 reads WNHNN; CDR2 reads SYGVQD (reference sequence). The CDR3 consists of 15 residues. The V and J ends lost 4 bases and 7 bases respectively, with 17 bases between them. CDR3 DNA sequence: TGCGCCAGCAGTGCGTCGGGGAGAGGAGGGAATGAGCAGTTCTTC. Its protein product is CASSASGRGGNEQFF.